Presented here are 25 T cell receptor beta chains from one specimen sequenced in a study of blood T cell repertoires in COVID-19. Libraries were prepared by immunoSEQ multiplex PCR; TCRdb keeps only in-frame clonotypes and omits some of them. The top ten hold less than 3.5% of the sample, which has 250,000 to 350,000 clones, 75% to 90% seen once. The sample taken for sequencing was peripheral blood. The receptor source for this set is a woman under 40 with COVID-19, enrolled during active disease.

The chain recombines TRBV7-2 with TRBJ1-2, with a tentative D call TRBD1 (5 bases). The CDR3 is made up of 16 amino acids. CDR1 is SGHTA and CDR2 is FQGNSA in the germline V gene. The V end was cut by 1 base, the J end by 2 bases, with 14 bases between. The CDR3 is CASSLVGQGVNYGYTF. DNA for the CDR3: TGTGCCAGCAGCTTAGTGGGGCAGGGCGTCAACTATGGCTACACCTTC.

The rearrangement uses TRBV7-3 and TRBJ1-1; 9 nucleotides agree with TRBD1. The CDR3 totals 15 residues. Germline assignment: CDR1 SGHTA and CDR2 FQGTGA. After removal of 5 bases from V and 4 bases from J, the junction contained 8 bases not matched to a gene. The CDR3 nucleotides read TGTGCCAGCAGCCCAGACGGGACAGGGTCCACTGAAGCTTTCTTT. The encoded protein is CASSPDGTGSTEAFF.

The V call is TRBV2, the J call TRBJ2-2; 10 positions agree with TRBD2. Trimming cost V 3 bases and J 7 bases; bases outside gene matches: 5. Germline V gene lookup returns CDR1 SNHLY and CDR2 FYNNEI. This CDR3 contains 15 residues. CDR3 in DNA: TGTGCCAGCAGTGAGCTAGCGGGGGATTACGGGGAGCTGTTTTTT. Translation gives CASSELAGDYGELFF.

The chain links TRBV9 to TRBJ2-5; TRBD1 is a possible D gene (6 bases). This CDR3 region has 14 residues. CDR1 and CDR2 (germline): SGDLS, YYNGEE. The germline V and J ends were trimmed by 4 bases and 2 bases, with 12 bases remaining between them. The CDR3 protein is CASSLGTQQETQYF. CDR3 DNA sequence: TGTGCCAGCAGCCTAGGGACACAACAAGAGACCCAGTACTTC.

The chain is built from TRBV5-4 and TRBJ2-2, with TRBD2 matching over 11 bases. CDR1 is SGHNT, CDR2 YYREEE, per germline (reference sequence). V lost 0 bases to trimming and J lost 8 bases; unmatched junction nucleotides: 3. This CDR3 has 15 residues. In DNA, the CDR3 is TGTGCCAGCAGCTTGGGACTAGCGGGATTAGGGGAGCTGTTTTTT. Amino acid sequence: CASSLGLAGLGELFF.

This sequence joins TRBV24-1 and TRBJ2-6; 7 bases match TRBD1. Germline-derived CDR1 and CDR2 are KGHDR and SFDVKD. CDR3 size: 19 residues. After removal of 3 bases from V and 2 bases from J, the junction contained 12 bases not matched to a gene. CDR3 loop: CATSDTPLTGSTGANVLTF. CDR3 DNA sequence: TGTGCCACCAGTGATACCCCCCTGACAGGGTCGACTGGGGCCAACGTCCTGACTTTC.

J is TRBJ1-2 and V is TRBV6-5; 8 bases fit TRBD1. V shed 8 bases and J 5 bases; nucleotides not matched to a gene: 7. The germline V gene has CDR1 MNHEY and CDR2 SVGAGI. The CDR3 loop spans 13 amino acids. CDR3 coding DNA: TGTGCCAGCCGAGCAGGGGGCCCGTATGGCTACACCTTC. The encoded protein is CASRAGGPYGYTF.

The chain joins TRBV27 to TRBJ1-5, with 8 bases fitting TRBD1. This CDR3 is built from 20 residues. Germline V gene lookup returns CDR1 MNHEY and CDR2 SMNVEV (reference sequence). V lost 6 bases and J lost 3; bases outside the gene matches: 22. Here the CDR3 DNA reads TGTGCCAGCAGCTCAAAGGAAGCTCTTCACAGGGGGAACCCCAATCAGCCCCAGCATTTT. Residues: CASSSKEALHRGNPNQPQHF.

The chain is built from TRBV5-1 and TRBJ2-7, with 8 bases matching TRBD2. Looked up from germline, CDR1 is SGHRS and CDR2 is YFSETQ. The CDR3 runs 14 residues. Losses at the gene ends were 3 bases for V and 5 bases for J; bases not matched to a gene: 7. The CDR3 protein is CASSSTSVNHEQYF. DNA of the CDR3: TGCGCCAGCAGCTCGACTAGCGTCAACCACGAGCAGTACTTC.

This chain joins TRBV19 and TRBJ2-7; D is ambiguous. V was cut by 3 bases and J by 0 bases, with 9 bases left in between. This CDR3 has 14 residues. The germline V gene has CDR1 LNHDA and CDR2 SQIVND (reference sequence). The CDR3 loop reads CASSMGDTSYEQYF. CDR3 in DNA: TGTGCCAGTAGTATGGGTGACACCTCCTACGAGCAGTACTTC.

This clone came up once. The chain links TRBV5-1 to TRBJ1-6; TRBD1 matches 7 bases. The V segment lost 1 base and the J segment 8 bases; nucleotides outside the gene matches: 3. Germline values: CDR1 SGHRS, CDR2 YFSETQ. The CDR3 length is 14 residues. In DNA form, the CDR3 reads TGCGCCAGCAGCTTGACAGGGGCGGATTCACCCCTCCACTTT. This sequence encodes CASSLTGADSPLHF.

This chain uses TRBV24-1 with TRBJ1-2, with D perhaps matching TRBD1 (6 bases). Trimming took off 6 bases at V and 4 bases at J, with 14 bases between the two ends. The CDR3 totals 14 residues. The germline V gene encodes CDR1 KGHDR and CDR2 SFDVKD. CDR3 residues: CATSSGTPFYGYTF. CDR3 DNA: TGTGCCACCAGTTCCGGGACACCTTTCTATGGCTACACCTTC.

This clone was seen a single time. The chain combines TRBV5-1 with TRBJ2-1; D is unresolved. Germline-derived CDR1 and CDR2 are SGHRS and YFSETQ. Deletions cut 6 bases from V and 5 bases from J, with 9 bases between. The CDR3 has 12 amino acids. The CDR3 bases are TGCGCCAGCACCTGGTCAGACAATGAGCAGTTCTTC. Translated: CASTWSDNEQFF.

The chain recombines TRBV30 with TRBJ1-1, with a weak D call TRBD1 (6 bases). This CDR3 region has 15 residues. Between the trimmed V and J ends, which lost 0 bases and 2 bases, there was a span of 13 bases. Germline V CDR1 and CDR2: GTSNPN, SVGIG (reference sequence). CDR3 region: CAWSVFTGRNTEAFF. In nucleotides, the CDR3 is TGTGCCTGGAGTGTATTCACAGGGCGTAACACTGAAGCTTTCTTT.

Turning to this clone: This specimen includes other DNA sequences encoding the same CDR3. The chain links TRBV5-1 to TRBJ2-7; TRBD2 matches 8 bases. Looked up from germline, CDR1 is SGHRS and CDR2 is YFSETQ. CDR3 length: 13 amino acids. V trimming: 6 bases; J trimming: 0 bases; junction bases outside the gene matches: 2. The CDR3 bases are TGCGCCAGCACAACTAGCGGCTCCTACGAGCAGTACTTC. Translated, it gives CASTTSGSYEQYF. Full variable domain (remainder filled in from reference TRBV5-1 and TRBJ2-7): KAGVTQTPRYLIKTRGQQVTLSCSPISGHRSVSWYQQTPGQGLQFLFEYFSETQRNKGNFPGRFSGRQFSNSRSEMNVSTLELGDSALYLCASTTSGSYEQYFGPGTRLTVT.

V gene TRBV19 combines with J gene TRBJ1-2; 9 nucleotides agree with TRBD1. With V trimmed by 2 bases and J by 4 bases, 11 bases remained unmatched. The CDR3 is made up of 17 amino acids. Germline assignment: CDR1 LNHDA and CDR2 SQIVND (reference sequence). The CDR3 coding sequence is TGTGCCAGTAGTATATACTCCGGGGGACAGGGATTCTATGGCTACACCTTC. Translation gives CASSIYSGGQGFYGYTF.

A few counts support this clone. The CDR3 coding sequence is TGTGCCACAACGGACAGGTTCTATGGCTACACCTTC. Protein: CATTDRFYGYTF. This chain uses TRBV2 with TRBJ1-2; TRBD1 aligns across 7 bases. From germline, CDR1 is SNHLY and CDR2 FYNNEI. Losses at the gene ends were 10 bases for V and 4 bases for J; bases not matched to a gene: 6. The CDR3 runs to 12 residues.

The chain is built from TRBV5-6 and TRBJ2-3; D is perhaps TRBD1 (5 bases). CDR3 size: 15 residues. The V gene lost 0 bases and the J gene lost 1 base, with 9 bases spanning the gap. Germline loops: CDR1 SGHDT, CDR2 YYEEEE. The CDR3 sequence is CASSLAGRGTDTQYF. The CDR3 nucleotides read TGTGCCAGCAGCTTGGCGGGCAGGGGCACAGATACGCAGTATTTT. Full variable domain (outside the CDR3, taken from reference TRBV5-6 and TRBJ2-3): DAGVTQSPTHLIKTRGQQVTLRCSPKSGHDTVSWYQQALGQGPQFIFQYYEEEERQRGNFPDRFSGHQFPNYSSELNVNALLLGDSALYLCASSLAGRGTDTQYFGPGTRLTVL.

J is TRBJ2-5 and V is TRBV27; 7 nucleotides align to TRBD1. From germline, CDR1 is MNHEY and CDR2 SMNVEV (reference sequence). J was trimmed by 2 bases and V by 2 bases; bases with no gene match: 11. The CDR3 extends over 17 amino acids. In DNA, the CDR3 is TGTGCCAGCAGTTTAGGGGGCCAGGGGGTTCCGCAAGAGACCCAGTACTTC. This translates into CASSLGGQGVPQETQYF.

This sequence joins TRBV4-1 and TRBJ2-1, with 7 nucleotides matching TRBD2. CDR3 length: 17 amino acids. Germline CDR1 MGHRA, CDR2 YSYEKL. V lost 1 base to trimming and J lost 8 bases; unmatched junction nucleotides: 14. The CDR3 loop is CASSQVAGVEMGDEQFF. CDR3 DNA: TGCGCCAGCAGCCAAGTTGCGGGAGTGGAGATGGGGGATGAGCAGTTCTTC.

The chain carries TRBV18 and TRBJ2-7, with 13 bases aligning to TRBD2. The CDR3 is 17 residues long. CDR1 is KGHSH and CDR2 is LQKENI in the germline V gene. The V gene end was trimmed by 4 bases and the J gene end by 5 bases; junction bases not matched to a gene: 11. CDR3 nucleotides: TGTGCCAGCTCACAAAACCGGACTAGCGGGAGAAGGCACGAGCAGTACTTC. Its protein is CASSQNRTSGRRHEQYF. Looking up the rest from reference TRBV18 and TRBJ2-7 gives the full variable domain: NAGVMQNPRHLVRRRGQEARLRCSPMKGHSHVYWYRQLPEEGLKFMVYLQKENIIDESGMPKERFSAEFPKEGPSILRIQQVVRGDSAAYFCASSQNRTSGRRHEQYFGPGTRLTVT.

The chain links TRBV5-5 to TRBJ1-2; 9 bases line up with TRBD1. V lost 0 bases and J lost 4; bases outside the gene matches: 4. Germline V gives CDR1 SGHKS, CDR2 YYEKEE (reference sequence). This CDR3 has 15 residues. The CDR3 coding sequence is TGTGCCAGCAGCTTGGCCGGACAGGGGACCTATGGCTACACCTTC. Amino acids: CASSLAGQGTYGYTF.

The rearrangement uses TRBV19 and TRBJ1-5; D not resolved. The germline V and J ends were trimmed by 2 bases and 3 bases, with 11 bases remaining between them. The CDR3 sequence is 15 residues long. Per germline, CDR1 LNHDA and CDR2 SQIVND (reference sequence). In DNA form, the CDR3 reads TGTGCCAGTAGTATACATGTACAGTACAATCAGCCCCAGCATTTT. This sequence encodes CASSIHVQYNQPQHF. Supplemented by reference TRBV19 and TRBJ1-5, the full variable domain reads DGGITQSPKYLFRKEGQNVTLSCEQNLNHDAMYWYRQDPGQGLRLIYYSQIVNDFQKGDIAEGYSVSREKKESFPLTVTSAQKNPTAFYLCASSIHVQYNQPQHFGDGTRLSIL.

For the CDR3, the DNA is TGCGCCAGCAGCCCACCGGACAGGGTGTACAATGAGCAGTTCTTC. This codes for CASSPPDRVYNEQFF. J is TRBJ2-1 and V is TRBV5-1; 8 positions match TRBD1. From germline, CDR1 is SGHRS and CDR2 YFSETQ. The V segment lost 4 bases and the J segment 4 bases; nucleotides outside the gene matches: 7. This CDR3 spans 15 amino acids.

In nucleotides, the CDR3 is TGTGCCACCCCCCCGAGAAACCCCTACGAGCAGTACTTC. As protein: CATPPRNPYEQYF. This chain connects TRBV24-1 to TRBJ2-7; D call uncertain. Germline V gene lookup returns CDR1 KGHDR and CDR2 SFDVKD. V lost 9 bases to trimming and J lost 2 bases, with 13 bases between them. The CDR3 spans 13 residues.